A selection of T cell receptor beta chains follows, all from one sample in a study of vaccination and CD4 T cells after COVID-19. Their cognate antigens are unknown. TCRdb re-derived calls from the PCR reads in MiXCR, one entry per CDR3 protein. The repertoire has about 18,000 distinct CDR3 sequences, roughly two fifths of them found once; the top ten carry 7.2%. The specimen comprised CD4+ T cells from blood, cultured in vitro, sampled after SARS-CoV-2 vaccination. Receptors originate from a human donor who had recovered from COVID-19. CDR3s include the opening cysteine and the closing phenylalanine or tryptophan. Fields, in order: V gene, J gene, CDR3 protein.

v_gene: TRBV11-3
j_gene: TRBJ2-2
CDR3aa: CASSLGLAGWNTGELFF

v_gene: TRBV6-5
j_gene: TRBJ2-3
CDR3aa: CASSYSAGGLPDTQYF

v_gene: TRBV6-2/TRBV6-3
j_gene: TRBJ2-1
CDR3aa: CASTQTRIAGGLYNEQFF

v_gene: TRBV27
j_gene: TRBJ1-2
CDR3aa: CASSYGTGGYGYTF

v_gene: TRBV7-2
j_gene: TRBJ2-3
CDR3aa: CASSVTSGSDTQYF

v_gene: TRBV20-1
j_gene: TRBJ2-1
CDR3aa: CSARGPTSEQFF

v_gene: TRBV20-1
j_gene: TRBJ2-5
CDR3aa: CSARDRPPREGRAQYF

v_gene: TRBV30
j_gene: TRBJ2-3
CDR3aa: CAWSVGGDTQYF

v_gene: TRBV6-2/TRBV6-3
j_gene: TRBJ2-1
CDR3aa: CATKLGGGEQFF

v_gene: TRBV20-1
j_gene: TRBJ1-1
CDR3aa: CSAARGAENTEAFF

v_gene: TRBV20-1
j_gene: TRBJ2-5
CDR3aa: CSASVSDGETQYF

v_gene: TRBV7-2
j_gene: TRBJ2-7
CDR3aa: CASSSPGRRSEQYF

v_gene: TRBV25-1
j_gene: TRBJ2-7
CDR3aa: CASSGFEGGTPYEQYF

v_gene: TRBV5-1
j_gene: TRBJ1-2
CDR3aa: CASSLGFTGGDYGYTF

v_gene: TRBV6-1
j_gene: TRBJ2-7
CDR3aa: CASNRQGGTYEQYF

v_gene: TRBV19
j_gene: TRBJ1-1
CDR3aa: CASKKGQVNTEAFF

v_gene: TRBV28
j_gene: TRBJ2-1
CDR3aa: CASSFSLADYSEQFF

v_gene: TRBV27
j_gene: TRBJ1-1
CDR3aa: CASSPRQRRTEAFF